This TCR beta chain is from a study of beta chain features in type 1 diabetes. Study background: Sorted cell examination encompassed roughly 98,000,000 cells across all samples. Study outcomes and limitations: Shorter TCRB CDR3s, moderately but significantly so, marked every one of the four CD4+ subsets in Type 1 diabetes patients. Individuals with type 1 diabetes displayed fewer insertions and more deletions at VDJ junctions. Naive, central memory and regulatory TCRB repertoires appeared more similar among patients than healthy donors.

Expressed TCRB transcripts were sequenced after all isolated RNA was converted to cDNA. Profiling relied on immunoSEQ multiplex PCR, and the TCRdb table lists in-frame clones only, not all of them. The top ten hold 0.03% to 0.045% of the sample, which has about 710,000 clones, around 15% seen once. Via CD45RO/CCR7/CD25/CD127/CD95/CD27, cells of the CD4+ naive, central memory, regulatory and stem cell-like memory subsets were sorted. There are 15 residues in the CDR3. With 1 base removed from V and 4 bases from J, the gap between germline ends came to 13 bases. CDR1 and CDR2 from the germline V gene are SEHNR and FQNEAQ (reference sequence). For this clone: The antigen is not known.

Source material: naive CD4+ T cells from blood. This clonotype originated in a man younger than 35 with type 1 diabetes. This sequence joins TRBV7-9 and TRBJ1-2; D is uncertain. The CDR3 nucleotides read TGTGCCAGCAGCTTAGGGACCGTTATGGGCTATGGCTACACCTTC. Translated: CASSLGTVMGYGYTF.